The 10 T cell receptor beta chains below come from one sample, sequenced in a study of blood T cell repertoires in COVID-19. This table comes from immunoSEQ multiplex PCR, and its TCRdb copy is limited to in-frame clones, with some not included. This table has roughly 35,000 clones, nearly 95% appearing once. Material: peripheral blood. These receptors originate from a human donor in a cohort sampled during active COVID-19.

This clone has more than one count but fewer than ten. The rearrangement uses TRBV5-6 and TRBJ2-7, with 7 positions matching TRBD2. This CDR3 is built from 14 residues. V shed 0 bases and J 5 bases; nucleotides not matched to a gene: 5. Germline assignment: CDR1 SGHDT and CDR2 YYEEEE. CDR3 sequence: CASSLGRGYHEQYF. The CDR3 nucleotides read TGTGCCAGCAGCTTGGGGCGGGGGTATCACGAGCAGTACTTC. The full variable domain, rest sourced from reference TRBV5-6 and TRBJ2-7, is DAGVTQSPTHLIKTRGQQVTLRCSPKSGHDTVSWYQQALGQGPQFIFQYYEEEERQRGNFPDRFSGHQFPNYSSELNVNALLLGDSALYLCASSLGRGYHEQYFGPGTRLTVT.

The chain has TRBV29-1 and TRBJ1-1, with 8 bases aligning to TRBD1. The junction had 5 bases not matched to a gene; V was cut back by 7 bases and J by 1 base. The CDR3 is 13 residues long. CDR1 is SQVTM, CDR2 ANQGSEA, per germline. The CDR3 spells CSGTGGWNTEAFF. The CDR3 nucleotides are TGCAGCGGAACAGGGGGTTGGAACACTGAAGCTTTCTTT.

The gene calls are TRBV13 and TRBJ1-2, with 7 nucleotides matching TRBD1. This CDR3 comprises 15 residues. Trimming removed 4 bases from V and 2 bases from J; junction bases left unmatched: 7. In germline, CDR1 is PRHDT, CDR2 FYEKMQ (reference sequence). As DNA, the CDR3 is TGTGCCAGCAGCTACACCGGGACAGTCAACTATGGCTACACCTTC. Amino acid sequence: CASSYTGTVNYGYTF.

CDR3 coding DNA: TGTGCCAGTACTACAGGGTATGGCTACACCTTC. It specifies CASTTGYGYTF. This chain joins TRBV19 and TRBJ1-2; tentatively, D is TRBD1 (6 bases). Germline lookup yields CDR1 LNHDA and CDR2 SQIVND (reference sequence). The CDR3 sequence is 11 residues long. With 7 bases removed from V and 5 bases from J, the gap between germline ends came to 8 bases.

The chain couples TRBV30 to TRBJ1-2; 8 bases agree with TRBD1. The CDR3 spans 14 residues. The J segment lost 4 bases and the V segment lost 1 base, leaving 5 bases of the junction unmatched. Germline V gives CDR1 GTSNPN, CDR2 SVGIG (reference sequence). The CDR3 protein is CAWSAGGDTYGYTF. The DNA for the CDR3 is TGTGCCTGGAGTGCAGGGGGCGATACCTATGGCTACACCTTC.

This clone has just one count. The CDR3 region has the DNA TGTGCCAGCAGTTACAGCATCTCCTACGAGCAGTACTTC. Protein sequence: CASSYSISYEQYF. The V call is TRBV28, the J call TRBJ2-7; D gene uncertain. Germline V gene lookup returns CDR1 MDHEN and CDR2 SYDVKM. Trimming removed 4 bases at V and 0 bases at J, with 7 bases between. The CDR3 extends over 13 amino acids.

The chain carries TRBV15 and TRBJ2-7, with D possibly matching TRBD2 (5 bases). Trimming cost V 0 bases and J 4 bases, with 16 bases left between them. The CDR3 consists of 16 residues. CDR1 LNHNV and CDR2 YYDKDF come from the germline V gene (reference sequence). The CDR3 DNA sequence: TGTGCCACCAGCAGAGATCGTTCGGGGAAGTGGTACGAGCAGTACTTC. Translation: CATSRDRSGKWYEQYF.

The chain uses TRBV4-2 and TRBJ1-2; D possibly corresponds to TRBD1 (5 bases). The V and J ends lost 0 bases and 0 bases respectively, with 8 bases between them. The CDR3 extends over 15 amino acids. The germline CDR1 and CDR2 sequences are LGHNA and YNFKEQ. The CDR3 region has the DNA TGTGCCAGCAGCCAAGATCTCAGGGCTAACTATGGCTACACCTTC. Its translation: CASSQDLRANYGYTF.

This chain joins TRBV7-2 and TRBJ2-7; D unresolved. Trimming shortened V by 1 base and J by 0 bases, and 7 bases separated the two germline ends. The CDR3 has 14 amino acids. The germline V gene has CDR1 SGHTA and CDR2 FQGNSA. CDR3 sequence reads: CASSLESVSYEQYF. CDR3 nucleotides: TGTGCCAGCAGCTTAGAATCCGTCTCCTACGAGCAGTACTTC.

The chain carries TRBV29-1 and TRBJ1-2, with 9 bases lining up with TRBD1. This CDR3 contains 15 residues. V shed 3 bases and J 2 bases; nucleotides not matched to a gene: 7. Germline-derived CDR1 and CDR2 are SQVTM and ANQGSEA. CDR3 sequence (DNA): TGCAGCGTTGAGTCGGGGACAGGGATGAACTATGGCTACACCTTC. It specifies CSVESGTGMNYGYTF.